The clone carrying this TCR beta chain occurred once. Its antigen is as yet unknown. Libraries were prepared by immunoSEQ multiplex PCR; TCRdb keeps only in-frame clonotypes and omits some of them. The sample contains some 50,000 clones, about 90% of which appear only once. The data were taken from a study of OX40 agonist ivuxolimab in advanced cancers. Study observations and caveats: Antigens targeted by the expanded peripheral T cells were not determined. CD4+ T cells averaged fewer expanded clones than CD8+ T cells. With doses of 0.1 to 3.0 mg/kg, CD4+ and CD8+ blood T cells had undergone clonal expansion by week 6.

CDR1 is SGHRS, CDR2 YFSETQ, per germline. CDR3 length: 15 residues. J gave up 1 base and V 2 bases, and 3 bases lay outside the gene matches. Exclusion applied to patients with autoimmune disease history or systemic immunosuppression. The input for sequencing was CD4+ or CD8+ T cells sorted from blood, taken in a trial of the OX40 agonist ivuxolimab. The chain couples TRBV5-1 to TRBJ2-3; the match to TRBD2 covers 8 bases. The sequence derives from an adult with an advanced solid tumor such as melanoma, head and neck, liver or kidney cancer. The CDR3 loop is CASSLGTRGTDTQYF. The CDR3, as DNA: TGCGCCAGCAGCTTAGGGACTAGGGGCACAGATACGCAGTATTTT.